This entry lists 18 T cell receptor beta chains sequenced from one sample in a study of OX40 agonist ivuxolimab in advanced cancers. The table came from immunoSEQ multiplex PCR; TCRdb's copy has only in-frame clones and leaves some out. The data show 65,000 to 90,000 clones, about 90% seen once. Material: CD4+ or CD8+ T cells sorted from blood, obtained in a trial of the OX40 agonist ivuxolimab. Every receptor here comes from an adult with an advanced solid tumor such as melanoma, head and neck, liver or kidney cancer.

As to this clone: An end of the junction does not agree with germline; a read error may underlie this. CDR3 sequence (DNA): TGTGCCAGCAGCTTGCTAATACTCTCCTACGAGCAGTACTTC. This sequence encodes CASSLLILSYEQYF. The chain links TRBV5-3 to TRBJ2-7; no reliable D call. TRBV5-3 is labeled an ORF, and its function is uncertain. The CDR3 has 14 amino acids.

The chain uses TRBV19 and TRBJ1-1; no firm D call. Germline CDR1 is LNHDA and CDR2 is SQIVND (reference sequence). Trimming took off 1 base at V and 0 bases at J, with 9 bases between the two ends. The length of the CDR3 is 15 residues. The CDR3 DNA sequence: TGTGCCAGTAGTATAGGGGCCCTCATGAACACTGAAGCTTTCTTT. Encoded protein: CASSIGALMNTEAFF.

This clone was observed once. The chain has TRBV6-5 and TRBJ1-5; no reliable D call. Germline V gene lookup returns CDR1 MNHEY and CDR2 SVGAGI. V lost 6 bases, J lost 6 bases, and 9 bases lay in between. The CDR3 has 12 residues. The CDR3 nucleotides are TGTGCCAGCAGCGCGGGGAGTCAGCCCCAGCATTTT. Translation gives CASSAGSQPQHF.

The chain joins TRBV9 to TRBJ2-2, with 8 bases that match TRBD1. Germline trimming cut 3 bases from V and 8 bases from J; bases unmatched to any gene: 15. This CDR3 comprises 17 residues. Germline loops: CDR1 SGDLS, CDR2 YYNGEE. In DNA, the CDR3 is TGTGCCAGCAGCGGACCCCGGGACAGGCCCTCTTTTGGGGAGCTGTTTTTT. Translation gives CASSGPRDRPSFGELFF.

This clone appeared once. The identical CDR3 is also encoded by other nucleotide sequences in the sample. The gene calls are TRBV15 and TRBJ1-5; 7 positions match TRBD1. The CDR3 length is 15 residues. Trimming removed 3 bases from V and 1 base from J; junction bases left unmatched: 3. Germline lookup yields CDR1 LNHNV and CDR2 YYDKDF (reference sequence). Here the CDR3 reads CATSSGTASNQPQHF. In nucleotides, the CDR3 is TGTGCCACCAGCAGCGGGACAGCGAGCAATCAGCCCCAGCATTTT. The full variable domain, with the rest looked up from reference TRBV15 and TRBJ1-5, is DAMVIQNPRYQVTQFGKPVTLSCSQTLNHNVMYWYQQKSSQAPKLLFHYYDKDFNNEADTPDNFQSRRPNTSFCFLDIRSPGLGDTAMYLCATSSGTASNQPQHFGDGTRLSIL.

V is TRBV2 and J is TRBJ1-6; TRBD1 matches 8 bases. The CDR3 spans 15 residues. Germline values: CDR1 SNHLY, CDR2 FYNNEI. Trimming took 7 bases from V and 9 from J; bases not matched to a gene: 11. This CDR3 is CASTILQGARSPLHF. CDR3 nucleotide sequence: TGTGCCAGCACTATACTCCAGGGGGCACGTTCACCCCTCCACTTT.

The chain carries TRBV18 and TRBJ1-3; D uncertain. Per germline, CDR1 KGHSH and CDR2 LQKENI. CDR3 length: 17 residues. The V end was cut by 0 bases, the J end by 0 bases, with 12 bases between. CDR3 amino acids: CASSPPAEPHSGNTIYF. The CDR3 nucleotides read TGTGCCAGCTCACCACCAGCAGAACCTCACTCTGGAAACACCATATATTTT.

The chain combines TRBV13 with TRBJ1-3; the D is unclear. The CDR3 runs to 15 residues. Trimming stripped 3 bases from V and 0 bases from J, with 9 bases between. Germline lookup yields CDR1 PRHDT and CDR2 FYEKMQ (reference sequence). The CDR3 is CASSLEGLSGNTIYF. Written as DNA, the CDR3 is TGTGCCAGCAGCTTGGAAGGACTCTCTGGAAACACCATATATTTT.

V gene TRBV9 combines with J gene TRBJ2-7; D uncertain. V lost 3 bases to trimming and J lost 0 bases, with 13 bases between them. The CDR3 has 15 residues. Germline values: CDR1 SGDLS, CDR2 YYNGEE. The CDR3 spells CASSALGTSSYEQYF. CDR3 sequence (DNA): TGTGCCAGCAGCGCATTGGGAACGAGCTCCTACGAGCAGTACTTC.

The chain joins TRBV12-5 to TRBJ2-2; no clear D. Trimming pared 6 bases from V and 6 bases from J, leaving 14 bases between. Looked up from germline, CDR1 is LGHNT and CDR2 is FRNRAP. This CDR3 comprises 14 residues. The CDR3 region has the DNA TGTGCTAGTGGGACGACTGGGTTGGCCGGGGAGCTGTTTTTT. The encoded protein is CASGTTGLAGELFF.

This sequence joins TRBV27 and TRBJ2-5, with D unresolved. Germline V gene sequence: CDR1 MNHEY, CDR2 SMNVEV (reference sequence). CDR3 length: 11 residues. V lost 8 bases, J lost 6 bases, and 10 bases lay in between. This chain's CDR3 is CASHQGQTQYF. The CDR3 bases are TGTGCCAGCCATCAAGGGCAGACCCAGTACTTC.

For the CDR3, the DNA is TGTGCCAGCAGCCCCTCTAGCGGGGGGGATCAAGAGACCCAGTACTTC. Translation: CASSPSSGGDQETQYF. J is TRBJ2-5 and V is TRBV13; TRBD2 matches 12 bases. The CDR3 totals 16 residues. V gave up 5 bases and J gave up 2 bases; unmatched junction bases: 6. Germline CDR1 and CDR2: PRHDT and FYEKMQ (reference sequence).

The CDR3 bases are TGTGCCAGCACCCTTGGGGCAGATACGCAGTATTTT. This encodes CASTLGADTQYF. The chain couples TRBV7-9 to TRBJ2-3; D not certain. Trimming pared 7 bases from V and 4 bases from J, leaving 9 bases between. The CDR3 covers 12 residues. Germline V gene sequence: CDR1 SEHNR, CDR2 FQNEAQ (reference sequence).

Of note for this clone: It is unclear where the CDR3 begins or ends on the DNA, so no DNA is shown, and the CDR3 is as TCRdb lists it. This sequence joins TRBV27 and TRBJ2-2; the table calls TRBD1, which could not be checked here. Germline CDR1 is MNHEY and CDR2 is SMNVEV (reference sequence). A total of 18 residues make up the CDR3, ends included. The CDR3: CASSLFLSVDSNAGELFF.

The chain carries TRBV15 and TRBJ2-1; D is unresolved. V dropped 0 bases and J dropped 2 bases, with 2 bases sitting between them. Germline V gene data show CDR1 as LNHNV and CDR2 as YYDKDF (reference sequence). The CDR3 totals 13 residues. The CDR3 nucleotides read TGTGCCACCAGCAGAGAGCCCTACAATGAGCAGTTCTTC. Protein product: CATSREPYNEQFF.

The chain uses TRBV5-4 and TRBJ1-2; no clear D gene. The CDR3 length is 14 residues. From germline, CDR1 is SGHNT and CDR2 YYREEE (reference sequence). V lost 3 bases and J lost 2, with 11 bases in between. CDR3 amino acids: CASSSFFENYGYTF. The CDR3 bases are TGTGCCAGCAGCTCCTTCTTCGAGAACTATGGCTACACCTTC.

J is TRBJ1-5 and V is TRBV7-9; D call uncertain. Germline-derived CDR1 and CDR2 are SEHNR and FQNEAQ (reference sequence). V lost 5 bases to trimming and J lost 4 bases, with 12 bases between them. The CDR3 runs to 14 residues. The CDR3 spells CASSPLGSNQPQHF. CDR3 coding DNA: TGTGCCAGCAGCCCCCTTGGTTCTAATCAGCCCCAGCATTTT. The whole variable domain, filled in from reference TRBV7-9 and TRBJ1-5, reads DTGVSQNPRHKITKRGQNVTFRCDPISEHNRLYWYRQTLGQGPEFLTYFQNEAQLEKSRLLSDRFSAERPKGSFSTLEIQRTEQGDSAMYLCASSPLGSNQPQHFGDGTRLSIL.

This chain uses TRBV4-2 with TRBJ2-1; tentatively, D is TRBD1 (6 bases). The V end was cut by 2 bases, the J end by 4 bases, with 12 bases between. Germline CDR1 and CDR2: LGHNA and YNFKEQ. The CDR3 covers 15 residues. In nucleotides, the CDR3 is TGTGCCAGCAGCCAAAACAGGGAAACTTACAATGAGCAGTTCTTC. It yields the protein CASSQNRETYNEQFF.